One and the same sample provided the 8 T cell receptor beta chains below, sequenced in a study of blood T cell repertoires in COVID-19. Sequenced by immunoSEQ multiplex PCR; TCRdb stores in-frame clones only, minus some. The table records 400,000 to 450,000 clones, around 90% of them present only once. Sample: peripheral blood. All receptors derive from a man between 18 and 29 years old with COVID-19, enrolled during active disease.

The chain carries TRBV5-5 and TRBJ2-2; 7 nucleotides match TRBD1. Germline lookup yields CDR1 SGHKS and CDR2 YYEKEE (reference sequence). Trimming took 4 bases from V and 1 from J; bases not matched to a gene: 4. The CDR3 is 15 amino acids. The CDR3 protein is CASSIYRGNTGELFF. The CDR3 nucleotides are TGTGCCAGCAGCATATACAGGGGGAACACCGGGGAGCTGTTTTTT.

V gene TRBV6-6 combines with J gene TRBJ2-7; 7 bases are a match to TRBD1. Germline-derived CDR1 and CDR2 are MNHNY and SVGAGI (reference sequence). With 7 bases clipped from V and 2 bases from J, the junction kept 5 bases outside the gene matches. CDR3 length: 13 amino acids. CDR3 sequence reads: CASKIDRAYEQYF. In nucleotides, the CDR3 is TGTGCCAGCAAAATTGACAGGGCCTACGAGCAGTACTTC.

Here the CDR3 reads CASSHLDLGSYGYTF. CDR3 DNA sequence: TGTGCCAGCAGCCATCTAGACCTTGGAAGCTATGGCTACACCTTC. V and J are TRBV4-2 and TRBJ1-2; D remains unclear. The V end lost 3 bases, the J end lost 4 bases, and 15 bases lay between the germline ends. CDR1 and CDR2 from the germline V gene are LGHNA and YNFKEQ. CDR3 length: 15 residues.

V and J are TRBV9 and TRBJ2-7; D is undetermined. From germline, CDR1 is SGDLS and CDR2 YYNGEE. V dropped 4 bases and J dropped 0 bases, with 8 bases sitting between them. This CDR3 is 13 amino acids long. The CDR3 DNA reads as TGTGCCAGCAGCTCCGGGTCCTCCTACGAGCAGTACTTC. Translating gives CASSSGSSYEQYF.

The V gene is TRBV5-1, the J gene TRBJ2-1; weak D call: TRBD1 (6 bases). Germline loops: CDR1 SGHRS, CDR2 YFSETQ. CDR3 length: 14 amino acids. Trimming pared 3 bases from V and 7 bases from J, leaving 14 bases between. In nucleotides, the CDR3 is TGCGCCAGCAGCTCTACAGGGTTGGCTAATGAGCAGTTCTTC. Translation gives CASSSTGLANEQFF.

The chain uses TRBV5-1 and TRBJ2-3; weak D call: TRBD1 (7 bases). Germline CDR1 SGHRS, CDR2 YFSETQ. CDR3 length equals 14 residues. The V and J ends lost 1 base and 5 bases respectively, with 11 bases between them. The CDR3 here is CASSLNRGGDTQYF. Written as DNA, the CDR3 is TGCGCCAGCAGCTTGAACAGGGGAGGAGATACGCAGTATTTT.

This chain uses TRBV6-5 with TRBJ2-7; TRBD1 aligns across 11 bases. Germline V CDR1 and CDR2: MNHEY, SVGAGI. J lost 0 bases, V lost 5 bases, and 3 bases had no gene match. The CDR3 contains 15 residues. Here the CDR3 DNA reads TGTGCCAGCAGTCGGACAGGGGGCCTCTCCTACGAGCAGTACTTC. Protein product: CASSRTGGLSYEQYF.

This chain joins TRBV3-1 (or the pseudogene TRBV3-2) and TRBJ1-1; 7 positions agree with TRBD1. J was trimmed by 0 bases and V by 0 bases; bases with no gene match: 4. Germline CDR1 and CDR2: LGHDT and YNNKEL (reference sequence). The CDR3 spans 16 residues. This CDR3 is CASSQDLQGLNTEAFF. In DNA form, the CDR3 reads TGTGCCAGCAGCCAAGATCTACAGGGGCTGAACACTGAAGCTTTCTTT.